The 2 T cell receptor beta chains listed next were all sequenced from one sample in a study of technical replicates of blood from several donors. Sequencing used immunoSEQ multiplex PCR; TCRdb keeps in-frame clones, though not all of them. Here the sample spans about 97,000 clones, over 95% being singletons. The sample comprised T cells isolated from PBMCs. All receptors come from a human donor in good health.

This chain uses TRBV29-1 with TRBJ1-1, with TRBD1 identical over 7 bases. V gave up 6 bases and J gave up 2 bases; unmatched junction bases: 6. The CDR3 is made up of 13 amino acids. Germline V gene lookup returns CDR1 SQVTM and CDR2 ANQGSEA. CDR3 DNA: TGCAGCGTCCTGGGACAGACAAACACTGAAGCTTTCTTT. It yields the protein CSVLGQTNTEAFF.

The chain uses TRBV5-1 and TRBJ2-7, with TRBD2 matching 7 bases. The junction had 4 bases not matched to a gene; V was cut back by 1 base and J by 0 bases. The CDR3 contains 15 residues. The germline CDR1 and CDR2 sequences are SGHRS and YFSETQ. The CDR3 loop is CASSLSGTTSYEQYF. The CDR3 DNA reads as TGCGCCAGCAGCTTGTCCGGGACTACCTCCTACGAGCAGTACTTC.